This TCR beta chain emerged from a study of T-cell memory formation after mild COVID-19. Study-wide background: Across donors, TCR clusters were largely donor specific. Broader study findings: Mostly located in CM and EM were contracting CD4+ clones, with contracting CD8+ clones located in EMRA. Among clones contracting day 15 to 85, CD4/CD8 was balanced, whereas later expanders leaned CD4+.

Each CDR3 protein is one row after TCRdb ran MiXCR on the 5' RACE reads. The data contain about 560,000 distinct CDR3 sequences, approximately 18% of them singletons. Notes on this clonotype: Its antigen is currently unknown.

Germline V gene data show CDR1 as SEHNR and CDR2 as FQNEAQ (reference sequence). This CDR3 has 18 residues. Trimming cost V 3 bases and J 9 bases, with 24 bases left between them. The chain is built from TRBV7-9 and TRBJ1-6; no firm D call. Source material: PBMCs or a T cell subset sorted from them (not recorded which). The TCR originated in an adult woman who had mild COVID-19 (a few samples of this study predate the infection). Cell type and time point are not known. CDR3 coding DNA: TGTGCCAGCAGCTTCGGGATCAACGGGCAGAGAGAGGGTTCACCCCTCCACTTT. It codes for CASSFGINGQREGSPLHF.